This TCR beta chain was recovered during a study of CD8 T cells in ankylosing spondylitis. Study-level findings and limits: Prior literature has documented some motif variants in synovial fluid and blood from reactive arthritis. In ankylosing spondylitis blood, a motif of seven or eight highly homologous TCR beta variants appeared characteristic. In peripheral blood, disease-linked CD8+ clones occurred at relatively low frequencies.

This clonotype was seen at least ten times. Its specificity is unknown. TCRdb itself ran the 5' RACE reads through MiXCR, one entry per CDR3 protein. The table lists roughly 68,000 distinct CDR3 sequences, roughly 6.1% of them singletons. The CDR3 loop spans 14 amino acids. Trimming cost V 4 bases and J 1 base, with 10 bases left between them. CDR1 LGHNA and CDR2 YNFKEQ come from the germline V gene. This clonotype was sampled from a male donor with ankylosing spondylitis. The sample comprised synovial fluid, either unsorted or a sorted T cell fraction (not recorded which). V usage is TRBV4-2 and J usage is TRBJ2-5; tentatively, D is TRBD1 or TRBD2 (5 bases each). The CDR3 DNA sequence: TGTGCCAGCAGCCGGGGACGTGTCCAAGAGACCCAGTACTTC. This codes for CASSRGRVQETQYF.